This T cell receptor (beta chain) was recovered during a study of T cell repertoires and HLA-DP antigens (dated by TCRdb to 2017 to 2018). Regarding the study in general: Using HeLa cells transduced to present allogeneic HLA-DP, the study set up an in vitro model of CD4+ T cell alloreactivity. One alloantigen differed from self by one peptide-binding groove amino acid, whereas the other differed by ten, modelling structurally similar versus dissimilar alloantigens. Of the three donors, two were male and one was female, with ages ranging from the 18-to-29 band to the 60-to-69 band. Average DNA input was about 240 ng for sorted CD137+CD4+ samples, compared with 900 to 1,500 ng for pre-culture CD4+ samples.

From the germline V gene (reference sequence), CDR1 is SEHNR and CDR2 is FQNEAQ. Spanning cysteine to phenylalanine, the CDR3 consists of 12 amino acids. Of all the DNA, just the CDR3 is kept, 36 bases in frame from base 1. V is cut by 2 bases and J by 15 bases, and the space between the germline ends is 14 bases. TCRB CDR3 regions were amplified with the immunoSEQ multiplex PCR using forward primers for 54 TRBV segments and reverse primers for 13 TRBJ segments. Pre-culture CD4+ samples were sequenced at deep resolution, targeting under 250,000 T cell genomes. Amplicons were sequenced on an Illumina HiSeq System, producing 87 bp reads covering the CDR3. The paper's processing steps were these. Correction for PCR and sequencing errors was applied to reads, and CDR3 regions were defined through alignment to IMGT reference sequences. Synthetic template pools were used to estimate the numbers of templates and unique rearrangements. Clonality was computed by subtracting Pielou's evenness from 1. Richness was estimated with the Daley-Smith estimator. Morisita's index served as the measure of repertoire overlap. Clones present in cultured samples but not detected in the pre-culture repertoire of the same donor were defined as low-abundance clones. Sourced from immuneACCESS, this table was stored by TCRdb with only in-frame sequences that have V and J called. A share of the clones is absent; for the studies checked, an unresolved V gene accounts for under half, and the remainder has no known explanation. D and trimming come from the DNA, and the V and J calls and clone size come from that table. The sample table holds approximately 100,000 clones, of which 86% were seen once. The ten largest clones represent approximately 1.5% of the sample.

Untouched CD4+ T cells were isolated from Ficoll-separated PBMC through negative selection with magnetic beads, and an average purity of about 98% was reached. Magnetic beads were used to isolate untouched CD4+ T cells from Ficoll-separated PBMC, giving approximately 98% purity with negligible CD8+ contamination. Peripheral blood mononuclear cells came from the buffy coats of three healthy blood donors, who served as the study's donors. All three donors were CMV seronegative. The DNeasy Blood & Tissue Kit was used to extract genomic DNA. Genomic DNA from sorted CD137+CD4+ cells and from pre-culture CD4+ baseline samples of each subject was subjected to TCRB sequencing. As regards this clone: Its binding antigen is unknown. Within one base of it there is no much larger clone, and no base qualities were kept.

Broader findings and caveats from the paper: Clones undetected before culture had an average cumulative frequency of around 35% against one allele and approximately 50% against the other. Limitations were identified as the inclusion of only three donors, the use of a non-physiological HeLa antigen-presenting system, and the use of total CD4+ responder cells. Naive and memory CD4+ repertoires were not analysed separately. Clonality of sorted CD137+ cells was similar against both alloantigens (approximately 0.4) and much higher than in pre-culture samples (about 0.04).

Sequenced input: CD4+ T cells from PBMCs. Recombination connected TRBV7-9 to TRBJ2-4; TRBD1 is a possible D gene, resting on 5 matching bases. The sequence derives from a man aged 45-65 years in good health and CMV-seronegative. The nucleotides are TGTGCCAGCAGCTTATTTCAGGGCTTTAGGTACTTC. It codes for CASSLFQGFRYF.